These 19 T cell receptor beta chains were all obtained from the same sample, sequenced in a study of cytomegalovirus exposure and HLA in healthy donors. The PCR used 60 Vbeta and 13 Jbeta primers. The assay was immunoSEQ multiplex PCR, and TCRdb's table has in-frame clones only and misses some. This listing includes 150,000 to 200,000 clones. The specimen sequenced was PBMCs. The receptor source for this set is a young woman in good health and CMV-seropositive.

This chain links TRBV27 with TRBJ1-2; 10 nucleotides match TRBD1. V lost 8 bases to trimming and J lost 8 bases; unmatched junction nucleotides: 11. Germline CDR1 is MNHEY and CDR2 is SMNVEV (reference sequence). The CDR3 contains 14 residues. The DNA for the CDR3 is TGTGCCAGCGCCATCGACAGGGGGCAGGGAGGCTACACCTTC. Residues: CASAIDRGQGGYTF.

The V gene is TRBV30, the J gene TRBJ1-5, with 7 bases matching TRBD1. The junction had 8 bases not matched to a gene; V was cut back by 0 bases and J by 6 bases. The CDR3 loop spans 15 amino acids. The germline gives CDR1 GTSNPN, CDR2 SVGIG (reference sequence). The CDR3 DNA is TGTGCCTGGAGTGTACAAAGGGGGCAAGGTCAGCCCCAGCATTTT. Protein sequence: CAWSVQRGQGQPQHF.

This chain uses TRBV18 with TRBJ1-5, with D possibly TRBD1 on 5 matching bases. The V end lost 9 bases, the J end lost 4 bases, and 13 bases lay between the germline ends. This CDR3 has 13 amino acids. Looked up from germline, CDR1 is KGHSH and CDR2 is LQKENI. CDR3 coding DNA: TGTGCCAGTAGTGACAGCAGTAATCAGCCCCAGCATTTT. This gives the protein CASSDSSNQPQHF.

This rearrangement joins TRBV7-2 to TRBJ1-2, with D possibly TRBD1 on 5 matching bases. The CDR3 is made up of 16 amino acids. V dropped 0 bases and J dropped 0 bases, with 11 bases sitting between them. CDR1 SGHTA and CDR2 FQGNSA come from the germline V gene. CDR3 DNA: TGTGCCAGCAGCTTAGCGTGGTCAGGGACTAACTATGGCTACACCTTC. Protein sequence: CASSLAWSGTNYGYTF.

The chain combines TRBV2 with TRBJ1-5; no clear D. Germline V gives CDR1 SNHLY, CDR2 FYNNEI. The CDR3 extends over 15 amino acids. Trimming took off 4 bases at V and 3 bases at J, with 13 bases between the two ends. CDR3 sequence: CASSVLASSNQPQHF. CDR3 sequence (DNA): TGTGCCAGCAGTGTATTAGCCTCCTCCAATCAGCCCCAGCATTTT.

CDR3 bases: TGTGCCAGCAGCCTTAGCGGGAGCTCCTACAATGAGCAGTTCTTC. It specifies CASSLSGSSYNEQFF. The chain carries TRBV11-3 and TRBJ2-1; 9 nucleotides agree with TRBD2. Germline V CDR1 and CDR2: SGHNT, YENEEA. The CDR3 runs 15 residues. J lost 0 bases, V lost 5 bases, and 2 bases had no gene match.

The V and J genes are TRBV11-2 and TRBJ1-3; maybe TRBD1 (5 bases). Between the trimmed V and J ends, which lost 4 bases and 4 bases, there was a span of 11 bases. This CDR3 is built from 14 residues. Germline-derived CDR1 and CDR2 are SGHAT and FQNNGV. The CDR3 loop is CASSSGGTGNTIYF. CDR3 DNA sequence: TGTGCCAGCAGCTCCGGGGGTACGGGAAACACCATATATTTT.

The chain joins TRBV7-3 to TRBJ2-3; TRBD2 matches at 8 bases. The germline gives CDR1 SGHTA, CDR2 FQGTGA. V was pared by 4 bases and J by 6 bases, with 9 bases of the junction left unmatched. The CDR3 contains 15 residues. The DNA of the CDR3 is TGTGCCAGCAGCTCCGGGGTAGCGGGGTCGGATACGCAGTATTTT. Translated, it gives CASSSGVAGSDTQYF.

The V gene is TRBV5-4, the J gene TRBJ1-1; D unresolved. Deletions cut 7 bases from V and 2 bases from J, with 15 bases between. The CDR3 is 14 amino acids. In germline, CDR1 is SGHNT, CDR2 YYREEE (reference sequence). The CDR3 reads CASASPPGNTEAFF. DNA for the CDR3: TGTGCCAGCGCCTCCCCCCCGGGTAACACTGAAGCTTTCTTT.

The gene calls are TRBV9 and TRBJ1-5; 8 nucleotides align to TRBD1. The germline gives CDR1 SGDLS, CDR2 YYNGEE. There are 15 residues in the CDR3. The ends lost 0 bases at V and 5 bases at J; junction bases unmatched: 4. CDR3 amino acids: CASSVGTGLDQPQHF. In nucleotides, the CDR3 is TGTGCCAGCAGCGTAGGGACAGGGCTTGATCAGCCCCAGCATTTT.

The CDR3: CASSIDQGEAFF. The DNA of the CDR3 is TGTGCCAGCAGCATAGATCAGGGGGAAGCTTTCTTT. This sequence joins TRBV9 and TRBJ1-1, with D possibly TRBD1 on 6 matching bases. Germline V gene data show CDR1 as SGDLS and CDR2 as YYNGEE. Trimming left V 4 bases short and J 8 bases short, with 12 bases between. The CDR3 has 12 amino acids.

V is TRBV5-1 and J is TRBJ2-7, with TRBD2 matching 9 bases. Germline assignment: CDR1 SGHRS and CDR2 YFSETQ. The CDR3 has 17 residues. Trimming took 0 bases from V and 0 from J; bases not matched to a gene: 7. In nucleotides, the CDR3 is TGCGCCAGCAGCTTGGTAGCTAGCGGGGCCAGCTCCTACGAGCAGTACTTC. As protein: CASSLVASGASSYEQYF.

This chain connects TRBV2 to TRBJ1-1; D is unclear. The CDR3 extends over 15 amino acids. Trimming removed 5 bases from V and 1 base from J, with 14 bases in between. Germline CDR1 SNHLY, CDR2 FYNNEI. CDR3 sequence reads: CASSPGRRGNTEAFF. The CDR3 bases are TGTGCCAGCAGTCCAGGCCGGCGGGGGAACACTGAAGCTTTCTTT.

The chain is built from TRBV6-6 and TRBJ1-3; maybe TRBD1 (5 bases). CDR3 length: 14 amino acids. V lost 9 bases and J 3 bases, leaving 15 bases between the germline ends. The V gene's germline CDR1 is MNHNY and CDR2 SVGAGI (reference sequence). CDR3 sequence reads: CASTFRGFGNTIYF. The CDR3 bases are TGTGCCAGTACTTTTCGGGGGTTTGGAAACACCATATATTTT.

This chain links TRBV6-5 with TRBJ2-2, with D hard to call. This CDR3 is 13 amino acids long. Germline V gene lookup returns CDR1 MNHEY and CDR2 SVGAGI. V was shortened by 5 bases and J by 4 bases, with 8 bases between the two germline ends. The chain's CDR3 is CASSIQATGELFF. The CDR3 DNA reads TGTGCCAGCAGTATCCAGGCCACCGGGGAGCTGTTTTTT.

This chain uses TRBV6-1 with TRBJ1-2; TRBD1 aligns across 7 bases. Germline lookup yields CDR1 MNHNS and CDR2 SASEGT. The CDR3 extends over 14 amino acids. V gave up 5 bases and J gave up 7 bases; unmatched junction bases: 10. CDR3 loop: CASSQARQGSGYTF. The DNA for the CDR3 is TGTGCCAGCAGTCAGGCGCGACAGGGATCTGGCTACACCTTC.

V usage is TRBV9 and J usage is TRBJ2-7; D may be TRBD1 (6 bases). The CDR3 is made up of 13 amino acids. Per germline, CDR1 SGDLS and CDR2 YYNGEE. Trimming removed 2 bases at V and 5 bases at J, with 11 bases between. Here the CDR3 DNA reads TGTGCCAGCAGCGTCTTTCCAGGGGACGAGCAGTACTTC. The encoded protein is CASSVFPGDEQYF.

The rearrangement uses TRBV15 and TRBJ2-7; TRBD2 might be the D (5 bases). CDR1 is LNHNV, CDR2 YYDKDF, per germline (reference sequence). This CDR3 contains 15 residues. V lost 0 bases and J lost 0, with 9 bases in between. The CDR3 loop is CATSRDMGSSYEQYF. CDR3 DNA sequence: TGTGCCACCAGCAGAGATATGGGGAGCTCCTACGAGCAGTACTTC.

V is TRBV5-1 and J is TRBJ1-1, with D maybe TRBD1 (6 bases). This CDR3 comprises 14 residues. Per germline, CDR1 SGHRS and CDR2 YFSETQ. V was clipped by 4 bases and J by 1 base, with 11 bases between them. The CDR3 nucleotides read TGCGCCAGCAGCCTCGACAGGACGAACACTGAAGCTTTCTTT. Its translation: CASSLDRTNTEAFF.